The 16 T cell receptor beta chains below were found in one sample sequenced in a study of cytomegalovirus exposure and HLA in healthy donors. PCR employed 60 Vbeta and 13 Jbeta primers. Measured with immunoSEQ multiplex PCR; TCRdb has only the in-frame clones, and not every one. Of over 85,000 clones listed, 73% are singletons. Material: PBMCs. All receptors come from a man aged 35-49 years in good health and CMV-seronegative.

The chain links TRBV7-9 to TRBJ2-6; D unclear. Germline CDR1 reads SEHNR; CDR2 reads FQNEAQ (reference sequence). Trimming stripped 5 bases from V and 0 bases from J, with 11 bases between. This CDR3 region has 16 residues. CDR3 sequence reads: CASSPQVSSGANVLTF. The CDR3 bases are TGTGCCAGCAGCCCCCAAGTGAGCTCTGGGGCCAACGTCCTGACTTTC.

J is TRBJ2-1 and V is TRBV29-1, with D perhaps TRBD2 (5 bases). This CDR3 contains 13 residues. Germline loops: CDR1 SQVTM, CDR2 ANQGSEA. Trimming took off 0 bases at V and 10 bases at J, with 13 bases between the two ends. The CDR3 loop is CSVEDPLRGEQFF. The CDR3, as DNA: TGCAGCGTTGAAGATCCCCTCCGGGGAGAGCAGTTCTTC.

The rearrangement joins TRBV4-2 to TRBJ2-7; D might be TRBD2 (6 bases). The V gene lost 0 bases and the J gene lost 0 bases, with 9 bases spanning the gap. Germline CDR1 and CDR2: LGHNA and YNFKEQ. This CDR3 comprises 15 residues. As DNA, the CDR3 is TGTGCCAGCAGCCAAGATCTCGGGAGCTCCTACGAGCAGTACTTC. Translation gives CASSQDLGSSYEQYF.

Only a few counts were recorded for this clone. The chain uses TRBV7-8 and TRBJ2-2; 7 bases line up with TRBD1. The CDR3 covers 19 residues. J gave up 0 bases and V 4 bases, and 14 bases lay outside the gene matches. Germline V lookup: CDR1 SGHVS, CDR2 FQNEAQ. The DNA of the CDR3 is TGTGCCAGCAGCTCCCATTCTATCCGACAGGGAGCGAACACCGGGGAGCTGTTTTTT. The encoded protein is CASSSHSIRQGANTGELFF.

This clone was detected a few times. This chain uses TRBV6-1 with TRBJ2-7; D not certain. Between the trimmed V and J ends, which lost 3 bases and 2 bases, there was a span of 8 bases. CDR1 and CDR2 (germline): MNHNS, SASEGT. CDR3 length: 13 residues. CDR3 sequence reads: CASSDPPTYEQYF. CDR3 coding DNA: TGTGCCAGCAGTGATCCCCCTACCTACGAGCAGTACTTC.

The rearrangement uses TRBV28 and TRBJ2-7; TRBD1 aligns across 9 bases. The ends lost 8 bases at V and 0 bases at J; junction bases unmatched: 11. The germline V gene encodes CDR1 MDHEN and CDR2 SYDVKM. This CDR3 has 16 residues. CDR3 loop: CASGRLGTGTSYEQYF. The CDR3 DNA reads as TGTGCCAGCGGAAGACTAGGGACAGGGACCTCCTACGAGCAGTACTTC.

The CDR3 DNA reads as TGCAGGTCGGGTGGAGGAGAGACCCAGTACTTC. Its translation: CRSGGGETQYF. This chain links TRBV20-1 with TRBJ2-5, with D possibly matching TRBD2 (5 bases). CDR3 size: 11 residues. Per the germline V gene, CDR1 is DFQATT and CDR2 is SNEGSKA (reference sequence).

This chain connects TRBV7-9 to TRBJ1-6, with a weak D call TRBD1 (5 bases). Germline CDR1 and CDR2: SEHNR and FQNEAQ (reference sequence). V shed 5 bases and J shed 10 bases, with 15 bases lying between them. This CDR3 has 14 amino acids. DNA of the CDR3: TGTGCCAGCAGCAGGCCCAGGGATCGGTCACCCCTCCACTTT. This encodes CASSRPRDRSPLHF.

The genes are TRBV7-2 and TRBJ2-5; 9 bases map to TRBD2. In germline, CDR1 is SGHTA, CDR2 FQGNSA. V gave up 5 bases and J gave up 6 bases; unmatched junction bases: 7. The CDR3 contains 14 residues. The CDR3 protein is CASSPGTSWQTQYF. The CDR3, as DNA: TGTGCCAGCAGCCCCGGGACTAGCTGGCAGACCCAGTACTTC.

V gene TRBV27 combines with J gene TRBJ1-5; 8 nucleotides match TRBD1. J gave up 4 bases and V 4 bases, and 6 bases lay outside the gene matches. The CDR3 contains 15 residues. In germline, CDR1 is MNHEY, CDR2 SMNVEV (reference sequence). The DNA of the CDR3 is TGTGCCAGCAGTTGGACAGGGCGGGCGAATCAGCCCCAGCATTTT. Translation gives CASSWTGRANQPQHF.

Only a few counts were recorded for this clone. The chain combines TRBV27 with TRBJ1-5; tentatively, D is TRBD1 (6 bases). The length of the CDR3 is 15 residues. The V end lost 5 bases, the J end lost 2 bases, and 13 bases lay between the germline ends. The germline CDR1 and CDR2 sequences are MNHEY and SMNVEV (reference sequence). In nucleotides, the CDR3 is TGTGCCAGCAGTCAGGGGAGCTCGGGCAATCAGCCCCAGCATTTT. It specifies CASSQGSSGNQPQHF.

The CDR3 protein is CASSPRDRFSYNEQFF. The CDR3 DNA sequence: TGTGCCAGCAGCCCGCGGGACAGATTTTCCTACAATGAGCAGTTCTTC. The V gene is TRBV11-2, the J gene TRBJ2-1; TRBD1 is a possible D gene (7 bases). Germline CDR1 is SGHAT and CDR2 is FQNNGV. The CDR3 totals 16 residues. Trimming shortened V by 5 bases and J by 1 base, and 15 bases separated the two germline ends.

This clone was counted between two and nine times. The chain carries TRBV4-3 and TRBJ2-7, with a weak D call TRBD1 (6 bases). CDR3 size: 14 residues. Germline CDR1 is LGHNA and CDR2 is YSLEER. Trimming pared 4 bases from V and 2 bases from J, leaving 12 bases between. The CDR3 loop is CASSRKRTAYEQYF. Here the CDR3 DNA reads TGCGCCAGCAGCCGGAAGCGGACAGCCTACGAGCAGTACTTC.

The rearrangement joins TRBV5-8 to TRBJ2-1; D not certain. V gave up 0 bases and J gave up 2 bases, with 9 bases separating them. Looked up from germline, CDR1 is SGHTS and CDR2 is YDEGEE. The CDR3 loop spans 15 amino acids. The CDR3 nucleotides read TGTGCCAGCAGCTTGGCCGTGTCTACCTACAATGAGCAGTTCTTC. Encoded protein: CASSLAVSTYNEQFF. Combining the CDR3 with reference TRBV5-8 and TRBJ2-1 gives the whole variable domain EAGVTQSPTHLIKTRGQQATLRCSPISGHTSVYWYQQALGLGLQFLLWYDEGEERNRGNFPPRFSGRQFPNYSSELNVNALELEDSALYLCASSLAVSTYNEQFFGPGTRLTVL.

This rearrangement joins TRBV7-2 to TRBJ1-4; D may be TRBD1 (5 bases). Germline CDR1 reads SGHTA; CDR2 reads FQGNSA. This CDR3 contains 15 residues. V was cut by 1 base and J by 4 bases, with 10 bases left in between. CDR3 residues: CASSLGDRDNEKLFF. The DNA for the CDR3 is TGTGCCAGCAGCTTAGGTGACAGAGATAATGAAAAACTGTTTTTT. Variable domain in full (rest from reference TRBV7-2 and TRBJ1-4): GAGVSQSPSNKVTEKGKDVELRCDPISGHTALYWYRQSLGQGLEFLIYFQGNSAPDKSGLPSDRFSAERTGGSVSTLTIQRTQQEDSAVYLCASSLGDRDNEKLFFGSGTQLSVL.

This chain joins TRBV2 and TRBJ2-5; maybe TRBD2 (5 bases). Germline V gene lookup returns CDR1 SNHLY and CDR2 FYNNEI. Trimming pared 4 bases from V and 9 bases from J, leaving 12 bases between. The CDR3 sequence is 12 residues long. CDR3 sequence: CASSGLLWAQYF. CDR3 sequence (DNA): TGTGCCAGCAGTGGACTATTATGGGCCCAGTACTTC. Full variable domain (rest looked up from reference TRBV2 and TRBJ2-5): EPEVTQTPSHQVTQMGQEVILRCVPISNHLYFYWYRQILGQKVEFLVSFYNNEISEKSEIFDDQFSVERPDGSNFTLKIRSTKLEDSAMYFCASSGLLWAQYFGPGTRLLVL.